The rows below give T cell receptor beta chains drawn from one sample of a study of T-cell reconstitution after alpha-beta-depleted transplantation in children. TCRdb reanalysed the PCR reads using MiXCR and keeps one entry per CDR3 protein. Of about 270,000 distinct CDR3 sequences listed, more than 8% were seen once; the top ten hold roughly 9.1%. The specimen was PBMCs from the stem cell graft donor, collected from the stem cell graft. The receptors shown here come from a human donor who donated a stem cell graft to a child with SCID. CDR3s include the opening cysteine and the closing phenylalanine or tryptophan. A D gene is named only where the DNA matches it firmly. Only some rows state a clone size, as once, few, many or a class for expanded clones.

CDR3 DNA: TGTGCCAGCAGCTCGCAGGGCGTAGGCACCGGGGAGCTGTTTTTT
CDR3 protein: CASSSQGVGTGELFF
J gene: TRBJ2-2
clone size: few
D gene: .
V gene: TRBV7-3

CDR3 DNA: TGTGCCAGCAGTTTAAGGTACTCCTACGAGCAGTACTTC
CDR3 protein: CASSLRYSYEQYF
J gene: TRBJ2-7
clone size: many
D gene: .
V gene: TRBV28

CDR3 DNA: TGTGCCAGCAGCAAAGTAGCGGGGGGACCTCAAGAGACCCAGTACTTC
CDR3 protein: CASSKVAGGPQETQYF
J gene: TRBJ2-5
clone size: few
D gene: TRBD2
V gene: TRBV6-1

CDR3 DNA: TGTGCCAGCAGTTTGGCGCAGGCGGGCACAGATACGCAGTATTTT
CDR3 protein: CASSLAQAGTDTQYF
J gene: TRBJ2-3
clone size: .
D gene: .
V gene: TRBV12-3/TRBV12-4

CDR3 DNA: TGCGCCAGCAGCTCAACCGGGACAGGGGCTGATGGCTACACCTTC
CDR3 protein: CASSSTGTGADGYTF
J gene: TRBJ1-2
clone size: few
D gene: TRBD1
V gene: TRBV5-1

CDR3 DNA: TGTGCCAGCAGCCAAGAGCTCGCAGGGTGGGAGTACTTC
CDR3 protein: CASSQELAGWEYF
J gene: TRBJ2-4
clone size: few
D gene: .
V gene: TRBV3-1

CDR3 DNA: TGTGCCAGCAGCGTAGAGTCGGGAAGTAGAGGATACGAGCAGTACTTC
CDR3 protein: CASSVESGSRGYEQYF
J gene: TRBJ2-7
clone size: .
D gene: .
V gene: TRBV9

CDR3 DNA: TGCAGTGCTGCCACGGGGACGGTACCCTACGAGCAGTACTTC
CDR3 protein: CSAATGTVPYEQYF
J gene: TRBJ2-7
clone size: .
D gene: .
V gene: TRBV20-1

CDR3 DNA: TGCGCCAGCAGCTCGCCCGACTGGGAGCCCTATGGCTACACCTTC
CDR3 protein: CASSSPDWEPYGYTF
J gene: TRBJ1-2
clone size: few
D gene: .
V gene: TRBV5-1

CDR3 DNA: TGCGCCAGCAACCCGACTAGCGGGGGGGAAGAGACCCAGTACTTC
CDR3 protein: CASNPTSGGEETQYF
J gene: TRBJ2-5
clone size: few
D gene: TRBD2
V gene: TRBV5-1

CDR3 DNA: TGTGCCAGCAGCTTACCTCCCCACGAGCAGTACTTC
CDR3 protein: CASSLPPHEQYF
J gene: TRBJ2-7
clone size: few
D gene: .
V gene: TRBV7-9

CDR3 DNA: TGTGCCAGCAGCTTAACCCACGCGAAGCAGCACAATGAGCAGTTCTTC
CDR3 protein: CASSLTHAKQHNEQFF
J gene: TRBJ2-1
clone size: few
D gene: .
V gene: TRBV7-3

CDR3 DNA: TGTGCCAGCAGTTCCACGCACTTAGCCAAAAACATTCAGTACTTC
CDR3 protein: CASSSTHLAKNIQYF
J gene: TRBJ2-4
clone size: few
D gene: .
V gene: TRBV12-3/TRBV12-4

CDR3 DNA: TGTGCCACCAGCCGTGAGATGGAACCCCAGCATTTT
CDR3 protein: CATSREMEPQHF
J gene: TRBJ1-5
clone size: few
D gene: .
V gene: TRBV15

CDR3 DNA: TGCGCCAGCAGCTTGAGCGACATGTTTACAGATACGCAGTATTTT
CDR3 protein: CASSLSDMFTDTQYF
J gene: TRBJ2-3
clone size: many
D gene: .
V gene: TRBV5-1

CDR3 DNA: TGTGCCACCCAGACTAGCCTGAGCACAGATACGCAGTATTTT
CDR3 protein: CATQTSLSTDTQYF
J gene: TRBJ2-3
clone size: many
D gene: TRBD2
V gene: TRBV10-3

CDR3 DNA: TGCAGTGCCAGCGTGGGGGATCTAAACGAGCAGTACTTC
CDR3 protein: CSASVGDLNEQYF
J gene: TRBJ2-7
clone size: .
D gene: .
V gene: TRBV20-1

CDR3 DNA: TGTGCCAGCAGTCTATTCGTCGGAGACAATGAGCAGTTCTTC
CDR3 protein: CASSLFVGDNEQFF
J gene: TRBJ2-1
clone size: many
D gene: .
V gene: TRBV6-5

CDR3 DNA: TGCGCCAGCAGCTTAAGCCGGGACAGATACACAGATACGCAGTATTTT
CDR3 protein: CASSLSRDRYTDTQYF
J gene: TRBJ2-3
clone size: .
D gene: TRBD1
V gene: TRBV5-1

CDR3 DNA: TGCAGTGCTAGAAGGTATCTTGATCAGCCCCAGCATTTT
CDR3 protein: CSARRYLDQPQHF
J gene: TRBJ1-5
clone size: few
D gene: .
V gene: TRBV20-1

CDR3 DNA: TGTGCCAGCAGCGATACCACCGGGGAGCTGTTTTTT
CDR3 protein: CASSDTTGELFF
J gene: TRBJ2-2
clone size: many
D gene: .
V gene: TRBV9

CDR3 DNA: TGTGCCAGCAGCTTAAGGAGGCGCCTAGCGGACAATGAGCAGTTCTTC
CDR3 protein: CASSLRRRLADNEQFF
J gene: TRBJ2-1
clone size: few
D gene: TRBD2
V gene: TRBV7-8

CDR3 DNA: TGTGCCAGCAGCGGGTCCGGGACAGGGTCCTACGAGCAGTACTTC
CDR3 protein: CASSGSGTGSYEQYF
J gene: TRBJ2-7
clone size: few
D gene: TRBD1
V gene: TRBV9

CDR3 DNA: TGTGCCAGCAGCTTAGGGGGAAACATTCAGTACTTC
CDR3 protein: CASSLGGNIQYF
J gene: TRBJ2-4
clone size: many
D gene: .
V gene: TRBV27

CDR3 DNA: TGTGCCAGCAGCCGGGACGAGAGGGAAAAACTGTTTTTT
CDR3 protein: CASSRDEREKLFF
J gene: TRBJ1-4
clone size: few
D gene: .
V gene: TRBV6-1

CDR3 DNA: TGTGCCAGCAGCGTAGAGGCTACCTCTGGAAACACCATATATTTT
CDR3 protein: CASSVEATSGNTIYF
J gene: TRBJ1-3
clone size: many
D gene: .
V gene: TRBV9

CDR3 DNA: TGTGCCAGCAGCCAAGATTCGTCTTCCGAGCAGTTCTTC
CDR3 protein: CASSQDSSSEQFF
J gene: TRBJ2-1
clone size: few
D gene: .
V gene: TRBV3-1

CDR3 DNA: TGTGCCAGCAGTTACGGGGGCGTTCCCTCCTACGAGCAGTACTTC
CDR3 protein: CASSYGGVPSYEQYF
J gene: TRBJ2-7
clone size: few
D gene: .
V gene: TRBV6-5

CDR3 DNA: TGCGCCAGCAGCTTGGAGACTACGGCCTACAATGAGCAGTTCTTC
CDR3 protein: CASSLETTAYNEQFF
J gene: TRBJ2-1
clone size: many
D gene: .
V gene: TRBV5-1

CDR3 DNA: TGTGCCAGCAGGGAGGGTCTAGCGCTCTCCTACAATGAGCAGTTCTTC
CDR3 protein: CASREGLALSYNEQFF
J gene: TRBJ2-1
clone size: many
D gene: .
V gene: TRBV12-3/TRBV12-4

CDR3 DNA: TGTGCCAGCTCACCACCCGGGGAGCTGTTTTTT
CDR3 protein: CASSPPGELFF
J gene: TRBJ2-2
clone size: many
D gene: .
V gene: TRBV18

CDR3 DNA: TGCAGCGTTGAAGATTCGCGGACAGGGTACCTCGAGCAGTACTTC
CDR3 protein: CSVEDSRTGYLEQYF
J gene: TRBJ2-7
clone size: many
D gene: TRBD1
V gene: TRBV29-1

CDR3 DNA: TGTGCCAGCAGGACTAGCGGGGTATACGAGCAGTACTTC
CDR3 protein: CASRTSGVYEQYF
J gene: TRBJ2-7
clone size: many
D gene: TRBD2
V gene: TRBV28

CDR3 DNA: TGTGCCAGCAGTTTGAGGGAGGAGCAGTTCTTC
CDR3 protein: CASSLREEQFF
J gene: TRBJ2-1
clone size: many
D gene: .
V gene: TRBV12-3/TRBV12-4

CDR3 DNA: TGCGCCAGCAGTCGTACAGGGGGCACCACTGAAGCTTTCTTT
CDR3 protein: CASSRTGGTTEAFF
J gene: TRBJ1-1
clone size: many
D gene: TRBD1
V gene: TRBV5-1